Listed below are T cell receptor beta chains from one sample, sequenced in a study of CD8+ T cells in alopecia areata. Produced via immunoSEQ multiplex PCR; TCRdb's table is partial and in-frame only. Of 200,000 to 250,000 clones in the sample, under 60% were seen once. The starting material was CD4+ T cells sorted from blood, obtained at week 4, from a patient treated with tofacitinib. These TCRs come from a human donor with alopecia areata. CDR3s include the opening cysteine and the closing phenylalanine or tryptophan. Fields, in order: V gene, CDR3 protein.

TRBV15 | CATSTTGRNEKLFF
TRBV6-5 | CASSSNIDEKLFF
TRBV29-1 | CSVGGRLKNYGYTF
TRBV30 | CACPLDSLTDTQYF
TRBV6-5 | CASSRQGVSTDTQYF
TRBV30 | CAWRAGQGGYGYTF
TRBV19 | CASSWGRQDKIYEQYF
TRBV29-1 | CSVEDLLAGTNNEQFF
TRBV25-1 | CASLGTEYNSPLHF
TRBV5-1 | CASSLFSGANVLTF
TRBV9 | CASSASQETQYF
TRBV30 | CAWSTGGGYTF
TRBV5-1 | CASSPGGERAYGYTF
TRBV13 | CASSLGGRGSSYNEQFF
TRBV15 | CATSRDRSVNQPQHF
TRBV29-1 | CSVDGDYGYTF
TRBV15 | CATSAGTSGANVLTF
TRBV18 | CASSPVGQNMNTEAFF
TRBV9 | CASSVAGSSGVYEQYF
TRBV30 | CAWSVPKTGFTGELFF
TRBV4-3 | CASSQGDRGRNTEAFF
TRBV18 | CASSPKIEANRDGYTF
TRBV5-6 | CASSSDFGGNTIYF
TRBV7-2 | CASSPDGKRGVQFF
TRBV19 | CASGEGAKETQYF
TRBV6-1 | CATRQEIVKGAFF